This is a list of T cell receptor beta chains from one sample in a study of T-cell reconstitution after alpha-beta-depleted transplantation in children. From the PCR reads, TCRdb called clonotypes with MiXCR, one entry per CDR3 protein. In the table there are approximately 250,000 distinct CDR3 sequences, about 25% of which are singletons. This specimen consisted of PBMCs, obtained before TCRalphabeta/CD19-depleted stem cell transplant. Source of these receptors: a girl aged 2 to 9 with Fanconi anemia, due to receive a stem cell transplant. Each CDR3 is given with its conserved first and last residue. A D gene is named only where the DNA matches it firmly. Size tells how often a clone was seen (once, few, many) or the class of an expanded clone, and some rows leave it out.

j_gene | v_gene | abundance | d_gene | CDR3nt | CDR3aa
TRBJ2-7 | TRBV5-1 | few | . | TGCGCCAGCAGCTTCGGGACCTCATTCTACTACGAGCAGTACTTC | CASSFGTSFYYEQYF
TRBJ2-7 | TRBV12-3/TRBV12-4 | many | . | TGTGCCAGCAGTTTAGTATTAGGCGAGCAGTACTTC | CASSLVLGEQYF
TRBJ2-7 | TRBV20-1 | few | . | TGCAGTGCTAGTTCGGTCAAGTGGTACGAGCGGGCAGCCTACGAGCAGTACTTC | CSASSVKWYERAAYEQYF
TRBJ2-3 | TRBV20-1 | . | . | TGCAGTGCTGGAGTAGGGCAAATAGATACGCAGTATTTT | CSAGVGQIDTQYF
TRBJ1-2 | TRBV20-1 | . | TRBD1 | TGCAGTGCTGAAACGAGGGACAGGGGTGAGGGCTACACCTTC | CSAETRDRGEGYTF
TRBJ1-1 | TRBV3-1 | many | . | TGTGCCAGCAGCCAACCGGGAGGTGAAGCTTTCTTT | CASSQPGGEAFF
TRBJ1-1 | TRBV21-1 | many | . | TGTGCCAGCAGAAAAGGAGACAGGTTAAATCTTTACCAAGCTTTCTTT | CASRKGDRLNLYQAFF
TRBJ2-1 | TRBV15 | many | . | TGTGCCACCAGCAGAGATGCAGGGGCCAATGAGCAGTTCTTC | CATSRDAGANEQFF
TRBJ2-2 | TRBV20-1 | many | . | TGCAGTGCTAGAGGGGCAGTCACCGGGGAGCTGTTTTTT | CSARGAVTGELFF
TRBJ1-2 | TRBV12-3/TRBV12-4 | many | . | TGTGCCAGCAGTAAACAGGGCTATGGCTACACCTTC | CASSKQGYGYTF
TRBJ2-7 | TRBV4-2 | . | . | TGTGCCAGCGAAGAGGGACCGGGAGTAGGATACGAGCAGTACTTC | CASEEGPGVGYEQYF
TRBJ2-7 | TRBV20-1 | many | . | TGCAGTGTGAAGAGGAGCGGGTCATACTCCTACGAGCAGTACTTC | CSVKRSGSYSYEQYF
TRBJ2-1 | TRBV20-1 | few | TRBD2 | TGCAGTGCTAGAGGTCCTAGCGGGGGGCTCTTTAATGAGCAGTTCTTC | CSARGPSGGLFNEQFF
TRBJ2-1 | TRBV6-2/TRBV6-3 | few | . | TGTGCCAGCAGTCGGGGGACTTCTCCTCAAAATGAGCAGTTCTTC | CASSRGTSPQNEQFF